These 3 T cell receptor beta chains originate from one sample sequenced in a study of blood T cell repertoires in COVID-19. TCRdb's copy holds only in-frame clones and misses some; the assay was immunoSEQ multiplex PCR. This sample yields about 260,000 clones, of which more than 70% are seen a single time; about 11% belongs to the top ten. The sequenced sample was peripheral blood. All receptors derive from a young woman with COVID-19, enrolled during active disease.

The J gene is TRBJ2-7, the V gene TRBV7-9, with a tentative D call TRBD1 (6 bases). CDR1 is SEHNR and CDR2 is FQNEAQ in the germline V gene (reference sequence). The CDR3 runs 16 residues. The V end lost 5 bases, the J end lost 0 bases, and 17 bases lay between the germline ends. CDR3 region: CASSNPDRTNSYEQYF. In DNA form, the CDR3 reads TGTGCCAGCAGCAACCCGGACAGAACAAACTCCTACGAGCAGTACTTC.

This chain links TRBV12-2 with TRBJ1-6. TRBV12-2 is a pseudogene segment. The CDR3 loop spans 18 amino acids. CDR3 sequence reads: CASRTPLSAGSYNSPLHF. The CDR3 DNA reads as TGTGCAAGTCGCACACCGCTCTCCGCGGGATCCTATAATTCACCCCTCCACTTT.

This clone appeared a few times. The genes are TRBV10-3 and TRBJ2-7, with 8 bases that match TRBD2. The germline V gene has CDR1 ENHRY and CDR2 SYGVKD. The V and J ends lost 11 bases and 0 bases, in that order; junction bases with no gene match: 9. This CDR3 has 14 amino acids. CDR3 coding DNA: TGTGCCTCGCGGAGCGGGGGAGGCTCCTACGAGCAGTACTTC. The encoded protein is CASRSGGGSYEQYF.